The clone carrying this T cell receptor (beta chain) was observed many times. Its matching antigen is unknown. These data are taken from a study of CD8+CD57+ T cells in acquired aplastic anemia. At the level of the study: DNA per sorted CD4+ or CD8+ sample ranged about 0.2 to 30 ug, averaging about 3.4 ug. Approximately 11 million reads were obtained on average for healthy donor CD4+ cells. General study results and limits: Sharing between patients and controls was observed for twenty-nine CD8+ CDR3 sequences.

TCR beta VDJ and CDR3 were profiled, and genomic DNA was the template. TCRdb reprocessed the reads with MiXCR, giving one entry per CDR3 protein. The sample has 100,000 to 150,000 distinct CDR3 sequences, 48% seen once; the top ten hold 2% to 3%. This receptor was taken from a human donor in good health, serving as a control. The sample was sorted CD4+, CD8+, or CD8+CD57+ T cells (not recorded which) from PBMCs.

DNA for the CDR3: TGTGCCAGCAGCTTACAGACCGGCACAGATACGCAGTATTTT. Translation gives CASSLQTGTDTQYF. The J gene is TRBJ2-3, the V gene TRBV7-6; D unclear. Looked up from germline, CDR1 is SGHVS and CDR2 is FNYEAQ. V lost 2 bases, J lost 1 base, and 7 bases lay in between. The CDR3 extends over 14 amino acids.